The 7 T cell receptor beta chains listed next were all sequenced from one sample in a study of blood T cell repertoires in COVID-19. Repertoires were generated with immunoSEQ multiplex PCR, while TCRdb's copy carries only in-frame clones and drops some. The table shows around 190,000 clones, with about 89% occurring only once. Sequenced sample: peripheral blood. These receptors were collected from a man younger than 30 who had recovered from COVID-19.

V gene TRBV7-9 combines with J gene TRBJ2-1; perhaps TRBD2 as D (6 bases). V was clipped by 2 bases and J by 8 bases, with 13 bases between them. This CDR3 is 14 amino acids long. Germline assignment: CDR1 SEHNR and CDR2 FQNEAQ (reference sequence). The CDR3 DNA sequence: TGTGCCAGCAGCTTAATCGGGAGTGCCGATGAGCAGTTCTTC. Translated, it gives CASSLIGSADEQFF.

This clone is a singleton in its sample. The CDR3 DNA is TGCGCCAGCAGTGATTTTCGGGGAGGCACAGATACGCAGTATTTT. As protein: CASSDFRGGTDTQYF. The gene calls are TRBV10-1 and TRBJ2-3; possibly TRBD2 for D (5 bases). V was cut by 3 bases and J by 1 base, with 11 bases left in between. CDR1 and CDR2 from the germline V gene are WNHNN and SYGVQD (reference sequence). The CDR3 is 15 residues long.

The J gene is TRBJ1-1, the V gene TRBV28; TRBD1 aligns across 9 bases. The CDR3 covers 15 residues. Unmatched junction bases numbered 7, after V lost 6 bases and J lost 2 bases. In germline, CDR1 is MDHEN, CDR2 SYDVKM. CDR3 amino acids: CASRRRTGVNTEAFF. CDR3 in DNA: TGTGCCAGCAGGAGGAGGACAGGGGTAAACACTGAAGCTTTCTTT.

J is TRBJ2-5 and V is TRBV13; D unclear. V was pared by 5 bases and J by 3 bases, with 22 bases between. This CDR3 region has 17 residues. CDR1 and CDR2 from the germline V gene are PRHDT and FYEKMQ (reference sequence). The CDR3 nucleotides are TGTGCCAGCAGCCGCGGTTCCGGCCGCGTGTTCGAAGAGACCCAGTACTTC. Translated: CASSRGSGRVFEETQYF.

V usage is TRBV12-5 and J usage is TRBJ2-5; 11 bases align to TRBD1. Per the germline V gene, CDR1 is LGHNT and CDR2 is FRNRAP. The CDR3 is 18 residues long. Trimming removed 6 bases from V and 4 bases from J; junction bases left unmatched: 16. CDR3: CASGKGTGGFHPPETQYF. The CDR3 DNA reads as TGTGCTAGTGGGAAAGGGACAGGGGGTTTCCACCCCCCAGAGACCCAGTACTTC.

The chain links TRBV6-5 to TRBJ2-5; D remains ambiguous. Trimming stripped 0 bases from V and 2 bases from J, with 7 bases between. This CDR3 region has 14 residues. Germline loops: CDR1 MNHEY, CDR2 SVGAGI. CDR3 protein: CASSYSSVQETQYF. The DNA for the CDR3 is TGTGCCAGCAGTTACTCGAGCGTACAAGAGACCCAGTACTTC.

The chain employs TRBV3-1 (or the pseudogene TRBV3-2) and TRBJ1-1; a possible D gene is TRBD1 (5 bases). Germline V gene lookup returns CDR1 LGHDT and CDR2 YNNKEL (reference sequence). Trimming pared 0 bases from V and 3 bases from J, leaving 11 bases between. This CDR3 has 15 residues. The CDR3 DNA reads TGTGCCAGCAGCCAAGATGGCAGGGAGGACACTGAAGCTTTCTTT. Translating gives CASSQDGREDTEAFF.